This TCR beta chain derives from a study of OX40 agonist ivuxolimab in advanced cancers. In the study overall: At doses from 0.01 to 10 mg/kg, patients were given intravenous ivuxolimab every 2 weeks. A male proportion of under 90% was recorded, with mean age approximately 56 years and range roughly 20 to 85. Study observations and caveats: Low normalized T-cell clonal expansion was also seen in some nonresponders.

Worth noting for this clone: Its antigen remains unidentified.

People who had autoimmune disease history or systemic immunosuppression were excluded. V was cut by 2 bases and J by 4 bases, with 5 bases left in between. Germline V CDR1 and CDR2: SGHTA, FQGTGA. The CDR3 runs 13 residues. Some clones are missing from TCRdb's copy, which holds only in-frame ones; the method was immunoSEQ multiplex PCR. The profile shows around 77,000 clones, roughly nine tenths of them singletons. The sequenced sample was CD4+ or CD8+ T cells sorted from blood, obtained in a trial of the OX40 agonist ivuxolimab. This TCR was sampled from an adult with an advanced solid tumor such as melanoma, head and neck, liver or kidney cancer. The chain combines TRBV7-3 with TRBJ2-2; D ambiguous. In nucleotides, the CDR3 is TGTGCCAGCAGCTTATCAGGCACCGGGGAGCTGTTTTTT. It specifies CASSLSGTGELFF.